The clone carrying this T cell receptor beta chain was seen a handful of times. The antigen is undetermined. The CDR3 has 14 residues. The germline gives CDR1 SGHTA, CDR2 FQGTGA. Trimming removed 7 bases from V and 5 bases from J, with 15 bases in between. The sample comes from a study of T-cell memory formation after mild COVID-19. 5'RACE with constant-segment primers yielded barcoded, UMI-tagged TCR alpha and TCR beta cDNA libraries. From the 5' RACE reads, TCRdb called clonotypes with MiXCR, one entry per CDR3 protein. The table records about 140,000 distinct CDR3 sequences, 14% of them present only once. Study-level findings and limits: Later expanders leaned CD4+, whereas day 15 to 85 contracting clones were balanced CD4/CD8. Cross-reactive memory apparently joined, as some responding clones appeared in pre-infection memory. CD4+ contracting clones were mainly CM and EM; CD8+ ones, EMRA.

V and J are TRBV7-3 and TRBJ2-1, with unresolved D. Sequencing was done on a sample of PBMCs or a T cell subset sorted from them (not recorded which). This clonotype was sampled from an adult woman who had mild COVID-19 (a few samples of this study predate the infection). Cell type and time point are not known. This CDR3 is CASTLYHGHNEQFF. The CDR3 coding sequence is TGTGCCAGCACCCTCTACCACGGTCACAATGAGCAGTTCTTC.